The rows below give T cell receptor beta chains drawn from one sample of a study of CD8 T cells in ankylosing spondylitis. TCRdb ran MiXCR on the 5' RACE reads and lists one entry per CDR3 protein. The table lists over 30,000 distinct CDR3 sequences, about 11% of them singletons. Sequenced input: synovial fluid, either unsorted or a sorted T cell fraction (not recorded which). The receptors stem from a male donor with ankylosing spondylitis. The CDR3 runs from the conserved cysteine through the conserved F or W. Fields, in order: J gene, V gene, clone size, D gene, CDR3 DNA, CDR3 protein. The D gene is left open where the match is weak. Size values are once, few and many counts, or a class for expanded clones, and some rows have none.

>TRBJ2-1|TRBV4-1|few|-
TGCGCCAGCAGCCAAAAACAAGGCGGCGATGAGCAGTTCTTC
CASSQKQGGDEQFF
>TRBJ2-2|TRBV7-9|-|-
TGTGCCAGCTCGCCAGCCGGGGAGCTGTTTTTT
CASSPAGELFF
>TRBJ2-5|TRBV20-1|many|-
TGCAGTGCCTTGGGCGGCGGGGAGACCCAGTACTTC
CSALGGGETQYF
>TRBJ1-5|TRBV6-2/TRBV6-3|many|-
TGTGCCAGCAGTCCCCGGGCTACTAATCAGCCCCAGCATTTT
CASSPRATNQPQHF
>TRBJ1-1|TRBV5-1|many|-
TGCGCCAGCAGCTTCGGAGGAAACACTGAAGCTTTCTTT
CASSFGGNTEAFF
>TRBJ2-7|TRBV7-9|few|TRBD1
TGTGCCAGCAGCACCCCAGGGGGCCAGCGGCCTGACGAGCAGTACTTC
CASSTPGGQRPDEQYF
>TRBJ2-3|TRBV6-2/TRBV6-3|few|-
TGTGCCAGCAGTTGGCGGAGTGGCACAGATACGCAGTATTTT
CASSWRSGTDTQYF
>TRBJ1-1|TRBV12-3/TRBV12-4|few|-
TGTGCCAGCAGTTTATGGGATAACACTGAAGCTTTCTTT
CASSLWDNTEAFF
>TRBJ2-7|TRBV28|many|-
TGTGCCAGCAGCCGTAGGGGGGACACCCTCACCTACGAGCAGTACTTC
CASSRRGDTLTYEQYF
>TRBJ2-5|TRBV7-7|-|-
TGTGCCAGCAGCTCAGTGCCGGGGGGCAGGGCGGAGACCCAGTACTTC
CASSSVPGGRAETQYF
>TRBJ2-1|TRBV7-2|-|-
TGTGCCAGCAGCTCGGCCTACCCCAGGGGAGATGAGCAGTTCTTC
CASSSAYPRGDEQFF
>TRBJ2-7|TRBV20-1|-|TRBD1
TGCAGTGCTAGTTCCTTGACAGGGGACTACGAGCAGTACTTC
CSASSLTGDYEQYF
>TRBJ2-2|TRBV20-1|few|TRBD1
TGCAGTGCTAGGAAGGCGCTTGGGACAGGGGGCTTCACCGGGGAGCTGTTTTTT
CSARKALGTGGFTGELFF
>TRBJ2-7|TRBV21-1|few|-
TGTGCCAGCAGCAAAAAATCAGGGGGAAGCTCCTACGAGCAGTACTTC
CASSKKSGGSSYEQYF
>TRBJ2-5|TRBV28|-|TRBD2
TGTGCCAGCAGTTTAGCGGGAGGTCGGGAGACCCAGTACTTC
CASSLAGGRETQYF
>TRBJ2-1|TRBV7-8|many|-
TGTGCCAGCAGCTTAGTAGGTCAAAGGGGGAATGAGCAGTTCTTC
CASSLVGQRGNEQFF
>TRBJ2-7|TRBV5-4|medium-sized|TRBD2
TGTGCCAGCAGCACCTTACTAGCGGGAGTGTCCTACGAGCAGTACTTC
CASSTLLAGVSYEQYF
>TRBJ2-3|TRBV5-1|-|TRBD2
TGCGCCAGCAGCTTACCAGCGGGAGTGGTAGATACGCAGTATTTT
CASSLPAGVVDTQYF
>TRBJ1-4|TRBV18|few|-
TGTGCCAGCTCACGGGACAACTCTGAAAAACTGTTTTTT
CASSRDNSEKLFF
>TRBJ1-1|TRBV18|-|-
TGTGCCAGCTCACCAAACGGGTATAAAGCTTTCTTT
CASSPNGYKAFF
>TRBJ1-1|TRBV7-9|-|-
TGTGCCAGCAGCGGGGGGGCTGGGGCCGCTGAAGCTTTCTTT
CASSGGAGAAEAFF
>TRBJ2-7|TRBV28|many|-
TGTGCCAGCAGTAAACCGGGGAGCAACGAGCAGTACTTC
CASSKPGSNEQYF
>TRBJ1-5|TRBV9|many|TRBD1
TGTGCCAGCAGCGTAGGGACAGGGGGTCAGCCCCAGCATTTT
CASSVGTGGQPQHF
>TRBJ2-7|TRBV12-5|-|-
TGTGCTAGTGGTTTGGTATTTCTGGTGACAGGTTATCATTACGAGCAGTACTTC
CASGLVFLVTGYHYEQYF
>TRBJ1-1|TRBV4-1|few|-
TGCGCCAGCAGCACAATGTGGGGGGCCGCTGAAGCTTTCTTT
CASSTMWGAAEAFF
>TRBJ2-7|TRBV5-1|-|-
TGCGCCAGCAGCTCAAGGCATGGGCTAGGGGAGACCGAGCAGTACTTC
CASSSRHGLGETEQYF
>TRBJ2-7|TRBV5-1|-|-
TGCGCCAGCAGCAACCCTTATACCTACGAGCAGTACTTC
CASSNPYTYEQYF
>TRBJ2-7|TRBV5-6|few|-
TGTGCCAGCAGCTTGGCCGCAGGGAGGATTAACGAGCAGTACTTC
CASSLAAGRINEQYF
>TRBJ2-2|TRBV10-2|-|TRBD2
TGCGCCAGCAGTGAGCCCGGGACTAACCCCGGGGAGCTGTTTTTT
CASSEPGTNPGELFF
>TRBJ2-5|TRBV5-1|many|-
TGCGCCAGCCAGTTAAGTGGAGACGAGCAAGAGACCCAGTACTTC
CASQLSGDEQETQYF
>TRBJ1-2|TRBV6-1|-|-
TGTGCCAGCAGCCCAAGGACAGCCTACTATGGCTACACCTTC
CASSPRTAYYGYTF
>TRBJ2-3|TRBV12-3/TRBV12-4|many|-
TGTGCCAGCACGTTCACAGATACGCAGTATTTT
CASTFTDTQYF
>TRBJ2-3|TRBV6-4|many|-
TGTGCCAGCAGGGGCCGGGACACCACTAGCACAGATACGCAGTATTTT
CASRGRDTTSTDTQYF
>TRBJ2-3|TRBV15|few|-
TGTGCCACCAGCAGAGAGGCTAGCGACCATAGCACAGATACGCAGTATTTT
CATSREASDHSTDTQYF
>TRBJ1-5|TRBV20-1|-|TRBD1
TGCAGTGCCCGGGCCCCGGGACAGGGCTATCAGCCCCAGCATTTT
CSARAPGQGYQPQHF
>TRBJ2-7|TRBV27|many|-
TGTGCCAGCAGTACCTCGGCGGCCCGCTCCTACGAGCAGTACTTC
CASSTSAARSYEQYF
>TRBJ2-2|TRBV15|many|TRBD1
TGTGCCACCAGAGTAGACAGGGAGAACACCGGGGAGCTGTTTTTT
CATRVDRENTGELFF
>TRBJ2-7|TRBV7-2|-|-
TGTGCCAGCAGCTTCGCTAGGAAAGTTGAGCAGTACTTC
CASSFARKVEQYF
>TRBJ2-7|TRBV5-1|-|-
TGCGCCAGCAGCCCCAACAGGTCCCCCTACGAGCAGTACTTC
CASSPNRSPYEQYF
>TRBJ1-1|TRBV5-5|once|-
TGTGCCATGGGCCCCGGAGGGGGAGGGACTGAAGCTTTCTTT
CAMGPGGGGTEAFF
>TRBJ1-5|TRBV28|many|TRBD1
TGTGCCAGCAGTTTCCGGACAGGGGGCGGTCAGCCCCAGCATTTT
CASSFRTGGGQPQHF
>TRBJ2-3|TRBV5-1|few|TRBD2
TGCGCCAGCAGCCAAACTAGCGGGGGCACAGATACGCAGTATTTT
CASSQTSGGTDTQYF
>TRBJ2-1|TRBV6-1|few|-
TGTGCCAGCAGTGAAGAGAATAGGCGGGGGCAGTTCTTC
CASSEENRRGQFF
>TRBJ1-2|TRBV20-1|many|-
TGCAGTGCTAGAGATGGGCCTCTCTTTTACTATGGCTACACCTTC
CSARDGPLFYYGYTF
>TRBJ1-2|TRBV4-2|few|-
TGTGCCAGCAGCCAAGGTGAGGCCTCGGCGGCGGGCTACACCTTC
CASSQGEASAAGYTF
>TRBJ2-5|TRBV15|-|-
TGTGCCACCAGCAGAGATCTAGGGTACCAAGAGACCCAGTACTTC
CATSRDLGYQETQYF
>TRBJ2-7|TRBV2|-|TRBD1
TGTGCCAGCAGTACCGGGACAGGGCGTTACGAGCAGTACTTC
CASSTGTGRYEQYF
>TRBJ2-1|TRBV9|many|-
TGTGCCAGCAGTCTGAGAGACAATGAGCAGTTCTTC
CASSLRDNEQFF